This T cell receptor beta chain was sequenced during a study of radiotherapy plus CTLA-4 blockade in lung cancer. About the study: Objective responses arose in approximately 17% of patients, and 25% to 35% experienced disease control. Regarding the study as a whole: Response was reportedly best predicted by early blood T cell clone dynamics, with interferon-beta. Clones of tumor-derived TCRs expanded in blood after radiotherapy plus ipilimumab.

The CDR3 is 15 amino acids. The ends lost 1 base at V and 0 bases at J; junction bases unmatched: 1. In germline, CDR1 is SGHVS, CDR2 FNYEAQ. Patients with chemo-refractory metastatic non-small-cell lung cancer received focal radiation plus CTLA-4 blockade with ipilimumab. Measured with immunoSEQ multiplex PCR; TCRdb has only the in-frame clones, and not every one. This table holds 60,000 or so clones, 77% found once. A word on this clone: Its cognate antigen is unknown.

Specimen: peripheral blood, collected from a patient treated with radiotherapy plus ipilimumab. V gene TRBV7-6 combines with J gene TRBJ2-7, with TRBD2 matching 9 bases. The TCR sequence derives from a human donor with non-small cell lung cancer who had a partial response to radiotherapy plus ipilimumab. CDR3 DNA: TGTGCCAGCAGCTTAGTTAGCGGGGGCTCCTACGAGCAGTACTTC. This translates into CASSLVSGGSYEQYF.